The clone carrying this TCR beta chain was observed a few times. Its antigen is not known. This sample is drawn from a study of glioma-infiltrating T cells. Amplification of TCR alpha and beta CDR3 regions from RNA used iRepertoire nested multiplex PCR. From the multiplex PCR reads, TCRdb called clonotypes with MiXCR, one entry per CDR3 protein. Among around 150,000 distinct CDR3 sequences, roughly two fifths were seen once, and the ten largest hold roughly 20%. Study-wide results and caveats: Tissue and blood shared very few CDR3 sequences. Non-neoplastic patients had below-expected tissue-blood divergence, while all gliomas exceeded expectation.

What was sequenced was glioma tissue, nonneoplastic brain tissue, or PBMCs (not recorded which). The TCR was taken from a human donor with low-grade glioma or glioblastoma, undergoing nonglioma brain surgery, or in good health (not recorded which).

CDR3 nucleotides: TGTGCCAGCAGCTGGACAGGGTCCCCAGCTTTCTTT. It yields the protein CASSWTGSPAFF. The chain has TRBV6-1 and TRBJ1-1, with TRBD1 matching over 8 bases. The CDR3 extends over 12 amino acids. The germline gives CDR1 MNHNS, CDR2 SASEGT. The J segment lost 10 bases and the V segment lost 6 bases, leaving 7 bases of the junction unmatched.